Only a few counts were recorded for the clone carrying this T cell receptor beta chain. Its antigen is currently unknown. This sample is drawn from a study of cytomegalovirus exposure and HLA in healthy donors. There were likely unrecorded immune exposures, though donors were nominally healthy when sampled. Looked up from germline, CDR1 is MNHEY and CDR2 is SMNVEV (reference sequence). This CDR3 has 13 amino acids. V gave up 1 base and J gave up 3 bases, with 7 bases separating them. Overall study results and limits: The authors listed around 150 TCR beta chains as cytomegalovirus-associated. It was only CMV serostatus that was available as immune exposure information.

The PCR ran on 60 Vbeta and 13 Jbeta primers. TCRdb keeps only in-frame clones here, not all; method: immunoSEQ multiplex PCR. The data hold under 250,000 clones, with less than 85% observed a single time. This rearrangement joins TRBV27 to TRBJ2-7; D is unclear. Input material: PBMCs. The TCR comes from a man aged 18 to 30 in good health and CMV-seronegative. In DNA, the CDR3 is TGTGCCAGCAGTTTATATAACAGCTACGAGCAGTACTTC. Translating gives CASSLYNSYEQYF.